A single sample gave rise to the 8 T cell receptor beta chains below, sequenced in a study of CD8+CD57+ T cells in acquired aplastic anemia. All sequencing subjects had displayed CD8+CD57+ cell expansion on flow cytometry. Profiles of TCR beta VDJ and CDR3 were generated from a genomic DNA template. TCRdb fed the reads into MiXCR, producing one record per CDR3 protein. Seen here are around 430,000 distinct CDR3 sequences, around a third observed once, and the top ten hold 0.82%. What was sequenced was sorted CD4+, CD8+, or CD8+CD57+ T cells (not recorded which) from PBMCs. These receptors came from a human donor with aplastic anemia.

This clonotype was seen many times. This chain connects TRBV20-1 to TRBJ2-7; no firm D call. This CDR3 has 12 residues. CDR1 DFQATT and CDR2 SNEGSKA come from the germline V gene (reference sequence). Trimming took off 6 bases at V and 4 bases at J, with 13 bases between the two ends. The CDR3 DNA follows: TGCAGTGCGAGGAGCGAAGTATACGAGCAGTACTTC. Translated, it gives CSARSEVYEQYF.

The V call is TRBV19, the J call TRBJ2-7; TRBD2 agrees at 13 bases. After removal of 3 bases from V and 1 base from J, the junction contained 0 bases not matched to a gene. Germline V gene lookup returns CDR1 LNHDA and CDR2 SQIVND (reference sequence). The CDR3 consists of 15 residues. This CDR3 reads CASSMTSGRSYEQYF. The CDR3 bases are TGTGCCAGTAGTATGACTAGCGGGAGGTCCTACGAGCAGTACTTC.

This clonotype was found a few times. The rearrangement joins TRBV6-4 to TRBJ2-7, with 8 nucleotides matching TRBD1. The germline V gene encodes CDR1 MRHNA and CDR2 SNTAGT. The CDR3 is 15 amino acids. The CDR3 reads CPRVTTRDRPYEQYF. CDR3 DNA sequence: TGTCCCCGGGTCACCACCCGGGACAGGCCCTACGAGCAGTACTTC.

This clonotype was seen at least ten times. CDR3 residues: CASSGDRVTYGYTF. CDR3 coding DNA: TGTGCCAGCAGCGGCGACAGGGTCACCTATGGCTACACCTTC. V is TRBV6-1 and J is TRBJ1-2; 7 nucleotides align to TRBD1. V shed 6 bases, J shed 4 bases, and the junction held 8 bases outside the gene matches. The CDR3 is 14 amino acids. Germline V gene data show CDR1 as MNHNS and CDR2 as SASEGT.

Worth noting for this clonotype: Because it lacks the conserved phenylalanine or tryptophan at the end, this CDR3 is likely a read error. V and J are TRBV5-6 and TRBJ2-7; D possibly corresponds to TRBD2 (7 bases). Germline V gene data show CDR1 as SGHDT and CDR2 as YYEEEE. The V end lost 5 bases, the J end lost 1 base, and 16 bases lay between the germline ends. The CDR3 length is 15 residues. CDR3 DNA: TGTGCCAGCAGTCTGGGGGGGGGCACATCCTACGAGCAGTACCTC. As protein: CASSLGGGTSYEQYL.

The chain recombines TRBV30 with TRBJ2-6; D not resolved. Germline values: CDR1 GTSNPN, CDR2 SVGIG (reference sequence). V lost 1 base and J lost 5, with 0 bases in between. This CDR3 has 11 residues. The CDR3 reads CAWSGANVLTF. CDR3 nucleotide sequence: TGTGCCTGGAGTGGGGCCAACGTCCTGACTTTC. The full variable domain, completed using reference TRBV30 and TRBJ2-6, is SQTIHQWPATLVQPVGSPLSLECTVEGTSNPNLYWYRQAAGRGLQLLFYSVGIGQISSEVPQNLSASRPQDRQFILSSKKLLLSDSGFYLCAWSGANVLTFGAGSRLTVL.

The chain carries TRBV4-2 and TRBJ2-1, with no clear D. Trimming pared 0 bases from V and 0 bases from J, leaving 9 bases between. From germline, CDR1 is LGHNA and CDR2 YNFKEQ. The CDR3 runs 16 residues. Written as DNA, the CDR3 is TGTGCCAGCAGCCAAGATCCGGCCGACTCCTACAATGAGCAGTTCTTC. Translation gives CASSQDPADSYNEQFF.

The sample holds many counts of this clonotype. The chain uses TRBV20-1 and TRBJ1-2; D possibly corresponds to TRBD1 (5 bases). Trimming pared 1 base from V and 3 bases from J, leaving 6 bases between. Germline CDR1 reads DFQATT; CDR2 reads SNEGSKA (reference sequence). This CDR3 has 12 amino acids. CDR3 DNA: TGCAGTGCTAGAGTACAGGACTATGGCTACACCTTC. It codes for CSARVQDYGYTF.